This entry lists 27 T cell receptor beta chains sequenced from one sample in a study of T-cell reconstitution after alpha-beta-depleted transplantation in children. Construction of the TCRbeta library involved unique molecular identifiers. TCRdb re-derived calls from the PCR reads in MiXCR, one entry per CDR3 protein. The data contain fewer than 750,000 distinct CDR3 sequences, approximately 22% of them singletons. Sequences were derived from PBMCs, mostly from graft donor cells, sampled 360 days after TCRalphabeta/CD19-depleted stem cell transplant. These receptor sequences come from a boy younger than two who had a stem cell transplant for acute myeloid leukemia, so the T cells may come from the graft donor.

In this sample, this clonotype turned up many times. The V and J genes are TRBV12-3 or TRBV12-4 and TRBJ2-2; the match to TRBD2 covers 11 bases. The CDR3 covers 17 residues. Unmatched junction bases numbered 7, after V lost 4 bases and J lost 3 bases. CDR3 residues: CASSSHSGGGYTGELFF. DNA for the CDR3: TGTGCCAGCAGTTCCCATAGCGGGGGGGGATACACCGGGGAGCTGTTTTTT.

This clonotype occurred many times. The chain uses TRBV5-5 and TRBJ1-5; TRBD1 aligns across 7 bases. The CDR3 consists of 16 residues. Per the germline V gene, CDR1 is SGHKS and CDR2 is YYEKEE (reference sequence). Trimming cost V 4 bases and J 4 bases; bases outside gene matches: 11. CDR3 region: CASSLLGDSLNQPQHF. The CDR3 region has the DNA TGTGCCAGCAGCCTCTTGGGGGACAGCCTTAATCAGCCCCAGCATTTT. Supplemented by reference TRBV5-5 and TRBJ1-5, the full variable domain reads DAGVTQSPTHLIKTRGQQVTLRCSPISGHKSVSWYQQVLGQGPQFIFQYYEKEERGRGNFPDRFSARQFPNYSSELNVNALLLGDSALYLCASSLLGDSLNQPQHFGDGTRLSIL.

This clonotype was seen many times. CDR3 loop: CASLDSRKRASTDTQYF. The CDR3 nucleotides read TGTGCCAGCCTCGACTCAAGGAAGAGGGCTAGCACAGATACGCAGTATTTT. The V and J genes are TRBV7-8 and TRBJ2-3; D is possibly TRBD2 (5 bases). V was clipped by 8 bases and J by 0 bases, with 21 bases between them. Germline V CDR1 and CDR2: SGHVS, FQNEAQ. The CDR3 is made up of 17 amino acids.

In this sample, this clonotype turned up many times. The chain recombines TRBV20-1 with TRBJ2-1; no definite D call. The CDR3 is 15 residues long. V was pared by 3 bases and J by 1 base, with 13 bases between. Germline CDR1 is DFQATT and CDR2 is SNEGSKA (reference sequence). The CDR3 region has the DNA TGCAGTGCTAGTAAGACGGATCCTTCCTACAATGAGCAGTTCTTC. Protein product: CSASKTDPSYNEQFF.

The chain is built from TRBV12-5 and TRBJ2-1, with D possibly TRBD1 on 6 matching bases. V lost 0 bases, J lost 2 bases, and 17 bases lay in between. This CDR3 comprises 18 residues. Germline V gene data show CDR1 as LGHNT and CDR2 as FRNRAP. The CDR3 DNA reads TGTGCTAGTGGTTTGGTAGGGCACAACAGGGTGCCCTACAATGAGCAGTTCTTC. Translation gives CASGLVGHNRVPYNEQFF.

This clonotype has more than one count but fewer than ten. The chain has TRBV28 and TRBJ2-3, with D tentatively TRBD2 (6 bases). This CDR3 is 14 amino acids long. CDR1 is MDHEN, CDR2 SYDVKM, per germline. V lost 10 bases and J lost 4, with 18 bases in between. CDR3 nucleotide sequence: TGTGCCACCGGGGCGGCGGGACTTTCAGATACGCAGTATTTT. Translated, it gives CATGAAGLSDTQYF.

This clonotype occurred a few times. V and J are TRBV6-5 and TRBJ2-7; D is unresolved. Trimming left V 0 bases short and J 7 bases short, with 10 bases between. The germline CDR1 and CDR2 sequences are MNHEY and SVGAGI. The length of the CDR3 is 13 residues. The CDR3 nucleotides read TGTGCCAGCAGTTACTCGCTAATCCTGGAGCAGTACGTC. Translated, it gives CASSYSLILEQYV.

This clonotype was seen many times. The V call is TRBV4-3, the J call TRBJ2-3; weak D call: TRBD2 (7 bases). V lost 1 base, J lost 5 bases, and 16 bases lay in between. The germline CDR1 and CDR2 sequences are LGHNA and YSLEER. The CDR3 runs to 16 residues. In nucleotides, the CDR3 is TGCGCCAGCAGCCAAGCTTCCGCGGGGGCCGGAGATACGCAGTATTTT. It is translated as CASSQASAGAGDTQYF.

V is TRBV29-1 and J is TRBJ2-1, with D perhaps TRBD1 (5 bases). The CDR3 is 13 residues long. V lost 7 bases, J lost 5 bases, and 15 bases lay in between. Germline CDR1 reads SQVTM; CDR2 reads ANQGSEA. The CDR3 DNA reads TGCAGCGCAACGGCCAGGGCAGACAATGAGCAGTTCTTC. Its translation: CSATARADNEQFF.

This clonotype was found a few times. The rearrangement uses TRBV12-3 or TRBV12-4 and TRBJ2-1; 7 bases match TRBD2. The V gene end was trimmed by 4 bases and the J gene end by 10 bases; junction bases not matched to a gene: 7. The CDR3 sequence is 13 residues long. CDR3 DNA: TGTGCCAGCAGTTCCAGACTAGCAAGCGAGCAGTTCTTC. It codes for CASSSRLASEQFF.

This clonotype was picked up a small number of times. This chain connects TRBV28 to TRBJ1-1; D ambiguous. The ends were cut back, 6 bases at V and 5 bases at J, with 16 bases in the middle. This CDR3 contains 14 residues. CDR1 and CDR2 (germline): MDHEN, SYDVKM. CDR3 sequence reads: CASRPTLSGTEAFF. CDR3 bases: TGTGCCAGCAGGCCCACGTTATCTGGGACTGAAGCTTTCTTT.

This clonotype was observed a few times. The chain couples TRBV12-3 or TRBV12-4 to TRBJ2-2; TRBD1 aligns across 7 bases. With 3 bases clipped from V and 2 bases from J, the junction kept 9 bases outside the gene matches. The CDR3 is 17 residues long. CDR3 bases: TGTGCCAGCAGTTTTCCGGACAGGATCCTAAACACCGGGGAGCTGTTTTTT. Encoded protein: CASSFPDRILNTGELFF.

The table lists this clonotype with a few counts. The V and J genes are TRBV21-1 and TRBJ2-7; the table's D call, TRBD1, has no DNA check behind it. TRBV21-1 is described as a pseudogene. CDR3 length equals 13 residues. CDR3 nucleotide sequence: TGTGCCAGCAGCAAGGACAAGTGCTACGAGCAGTACTTC. Encoded protein: CASSKDKCYEQYF.

The chain joins TRBV11-2 to TRBJ2-4; D possibly corresponds to TRBD1 (5 bases). The CDR3 covers 18 residues. The V end was cut by 0 bases, the J end by 0 bases, with 15 bases between. In germline, CDR1 is SGHAT, CDR2 FQNNGV. For the CDR3, the DNA is TGTGCCAGCAGCTTAGACGCGCAGGGCCTTATAGCCAAAAACATTCAGTACTTC. Encoded protein: CASSLDAQGLIAKNIQYF.

This clonotype was recorded at least ten times. V and J are TRBV20-1 and TRBJ2-7; 7 bases agree with TRBD1. Germline V gene sequence: CDR1 DFQATT, CDR2 SNEGSKA (reference sequence). The CDR3 loop spans 13 amino acids. V lost 2 bases, J lost 4 bases, and 5 bases stayed unmatched. The chain's CDR3 is CSARPTGVYEQYV. Here the CDR3 DNA reads TGCAGTGCTAGACCTACAGGGGTGTACGAGCAGTACGTC.

The sample holds a few counts of this clonotype. The V call is TRBV24-1, the J call TRBJ2-1; D perhaps matches TRBD1 (5 bases). In germline, CDR1 is KGHDR, CDR2 SFDVKD. The CDR3 contains 14 residues. V lost 4 bases, J lost 4 bases, and 10 bases lay in between. The CDR3 sequence is CATSDPDRYNEQFF. Written as DNA, the CDR3 is TGTGCCACCAGTGACCCTGACAGATACAATGAGCAGTTCTTC.

This clonotype was detected ten times or more. J is TRBJ2-5 and V is TRBV20-1; D is unresolved. The germline V gene encodes CDR1 DFQATT and CDR2 SNEGSKA (reference sequence). This CDR3 spans 15 amino acids. V was pared by 2 bases and J by 5 bases, with 18 bases between. As DNA, the CDR3 is TGCAGTGCTAGACCACGCCAGGTCGTTATGGAGACCCAGTACTTC. Translated: CSARPRQVVMETQYF.

This clonotype was observed at least ten times. V is TRBV20-1 and J is TRBJ2-7; D is ambiguous. The CDR3 runs to 11 residues. V gave up 4 bases and J gave up 1 base, with 5 bases separating them. Germline loops: CDR1 DFQATT, CDR2 SNEGSKA (reference sequence). CDR3 sequence reads: CSAIGSYEQYF. The CDR3 region has the DNA TGCAGTGCTATCGGATCCTACGAGCAGTACTTC.

Of note for this clonotype: The conserved phenylalanine or tryptophan normally closing the CDR3 is absent here, so this likely arose from a read error. The rearrangement links TRBV6-5 to TRBJ1-5; D is perhaps TRBD1 (5 bases). CDR3 length: 16 residues. V was trimmed by 6 bases and J by 3 bases, leaving 18 bases between them. Germline CDR1 reads MNHEY; CDR2 reads SVGAGI. CDR3 amino acids: CASRLSFQGNNQPQHC. The CDR3 bases are TGTGCCAGCAGATTATCCTTCCAGGGCAACAATCAGCCCCAGCATTGT.

This chain joins TRBV7-7 and TRBJ2-5, with 8 bases lining up with TRBD1. The ends lost 4 bases at V and 7 bases at J; junction bases unmatched: 5. From germline, CDR1 is SSHAT and CDR2 FNYEAQ (reference sequence). The CDR3 totals 13 residues. This CDR3 is CASSSDRDGTQYF. CDR3 in DNA: TGTGCCAGCAGCTCGGACAGGGATGGGACCCAGTACTTC.

This clonotype was seen a handful of times. This chain uses TRBV12-3 or TRBV12-4 with TRBJ1-5; D not resolved. V gave up 5 bases and J gave up 2 bases, with 10 bases separating them. The CDR3 runs to 14 residues. CDR3 in amino acids: CASSTGGGNQPQHF. As DNA, the CDR3 is TGTGCCAGCAGTACCGGCGGTGGCAATCAGCCCCAGCATTTT.

This clonotype was picked up a small number of times. This chain links TRBV20-1 with TRBJ2-7; no definite D call. Trimming pared 2 bases from V and 2 bases from J, leaving 7 bases between. Germline-derived CDR1 and CDR2 are DFQATT and SNEGSKA (reference sequence). The CDR3 loop spans 12 amino acids. The chain's CDR3 is CSARRGPYEQYF. The CDR3 DNA reads as TGCAGTGCTAGACGCGGTCCCTACGAGCAGTACTTC.

This clonotype was picked up many times. The V gene is TRBV20-1, the J gene TRBJ1-2; 8 nucleotides match TRBD1. V lost 3 bases and J lost 7; bases outside the gene matches: 7. CDR1 is DFQATT, CDR2 SNEGSKA, per germline (reference sequence). The length of the CDR3 is 13 residues. Here the CDR3 DNA reads TGCAGTGCTAGCTCCGGGACAGGTCTTGGCTACACCTTC. Residues: CSASSGTGLGYTF.

The sample holds many counts of this clonotype. The chain carries TRBV4-2 and TRBJ2-1; 8 nucleotides line up with TRBD2. The CDR3 has 17 amino acids. Per germline, CDR1 LGHNA and CDR2 YNFKEQ. With V trimmed by 1 base and J by 1 base, 6 bases remained unmatched. CDR3 nucleotide sequence: TGTGCCAGCAGCCAAGTTGCGTCTAGCGGGTCCTACAATGAGCAGTTCTTC. Translating it yields CASSQVASSGSYNEQFF.

This rearrangement joins TRBV25-1 to TRBJ1-1; 7 positions agree with TRBD1. The CDR3 is 17 amino acids. With V trimmed by 1 base and J by 1 base, 9 bases remained unmatched. Looked up from germline, CDR1 is MGHDK and CDR2 is SYGVNS. In DNA form, the CDR3 reads TGTGCCAGCAGTGAATTACCGGCAGGGGGGAAGAACACTGAAGCTTTCTTT. This gives the protein CASSELPAGGKNTEAFF. Based on the CDR3 plus reference TRBV25-1 and TRBJ1-1, the full variable domain is EADIYQTPRYLVIGTGKKITLECSQTMGHDKMYWYQQDPGMELHLIHYSYGVNSTEKGDLSSESTVSRIRTEHFPLTLESARPSHTSQYLCASSELPAGGKNTEAFFGQGTRLTVV.

This clonotype was counted ten times or more. V and J are TRBV4-2 and TRBJ1-3; D is unresolved. V dropped 0 bases and J dropped 1 base, with 13 bases sitting between them. This CDR3 spans 17 amino acids. Looked up from germline, CDR1 is LGHNA and CDR2 is YNFKEQ. The CDR3 DNA is TGTGCCAGCAGCCAAGATCCGTTCTACAGTTCTGGAAACACCATATATTTT. This encodes CASSQDPFYSSGNTIYF.

About this clonotype: This may be a read error: a much more frequent sequence differs by one nucleotide. The chain employs TRBV7-2 and TRBJ1-5; 10 nucleotides match TRBD1. Germline CDR1 SGHTA, CDR2 FQGNSA. The CDR3 is 15 residues long. The CDR3: CACSDRDRGVSTQHF. DNA of the CDR3: TGTGCCTGCAGCGACCGGGACAGGGGTGTTTCGACCCAGCATTTT.